This T cell receptor (beta chain) was recovered during a study of cytomegalovirus exposure and HLA in healthy donors. In the PCR, 60 Vbeta and 13 Jbeta primers were used. Here immunoSEQ multiplex PCR was the method, and the copy in TCRdb shows in-frame clones only, minus some. The table lists around 220,000 clones, under 80% of them singletons. The CDR3 loop spans 11 amino acids. Trimming removed 3 bases at V and 4 bases at J, with 3 bases between. The V gene's germline CDR1 is MNHNS and CDR2 SASEGT. Points from the study as a whole: Analyzed later, association rates of TCRs varied across HLA loci, with DRB1 most and HLA-C fewest. TCR beta V- and J-gene trimming was later associated with a missense DCLRE1C variant. In a later analysis, an Asian-associated ancestry cluster reportedly showed fewer N-insertions than the approximately 660-donor mean.

In this sample, this clone turned up once. The antigen remains undetermined. The sequencing sample was made of PBMCs. The chain is built from TRBV6-1 and TRBJ1-2; D is uncertain. This clonotype originated in a woman between 25 and 40 years old in good health and CMV-seronegative. CDR3 DNA: TGTGCCAGCAGTGACAGCTATGGCTACACCTTC. Its translation: CASSDSYGYTF.